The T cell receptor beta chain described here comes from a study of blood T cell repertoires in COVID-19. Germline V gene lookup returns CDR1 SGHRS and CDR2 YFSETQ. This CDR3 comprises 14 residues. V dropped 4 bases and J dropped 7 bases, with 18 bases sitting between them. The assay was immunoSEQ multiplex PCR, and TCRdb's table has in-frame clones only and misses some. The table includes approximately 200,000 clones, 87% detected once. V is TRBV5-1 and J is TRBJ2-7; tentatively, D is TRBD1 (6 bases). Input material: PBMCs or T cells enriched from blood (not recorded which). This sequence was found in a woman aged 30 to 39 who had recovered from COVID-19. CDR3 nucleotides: TGCGCCAGCAGCCCAGGGGACACCCCTGGGGAGCAGTACTTC. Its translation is CASSPGDTPGEQYF.